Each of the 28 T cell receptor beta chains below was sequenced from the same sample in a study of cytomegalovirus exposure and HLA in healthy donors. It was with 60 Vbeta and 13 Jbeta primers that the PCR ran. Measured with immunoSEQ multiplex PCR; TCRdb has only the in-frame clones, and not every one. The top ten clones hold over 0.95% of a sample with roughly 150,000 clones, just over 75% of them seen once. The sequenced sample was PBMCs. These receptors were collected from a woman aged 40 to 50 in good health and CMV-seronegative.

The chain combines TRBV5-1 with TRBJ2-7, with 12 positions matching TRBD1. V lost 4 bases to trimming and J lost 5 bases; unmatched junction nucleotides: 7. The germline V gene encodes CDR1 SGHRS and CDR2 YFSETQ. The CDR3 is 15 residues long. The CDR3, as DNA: TGCGCCAGCAGCCCAGGGACAGGGGGCATCGACGAGCAGTACTTC. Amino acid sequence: CASSPGTGGIDEQYF.

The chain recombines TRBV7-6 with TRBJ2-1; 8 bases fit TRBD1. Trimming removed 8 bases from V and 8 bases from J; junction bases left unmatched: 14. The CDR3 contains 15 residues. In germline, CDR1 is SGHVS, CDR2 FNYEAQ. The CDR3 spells CASQQQGGQGDEQFF. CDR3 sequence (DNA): TGTGCCAGCCAACAACAGGGGGGCCAGGGGGATGAGCAGTTCTTC. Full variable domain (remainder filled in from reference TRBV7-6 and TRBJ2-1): GAGVSQSPRYKVTKRGQDVALRCDPISGHVSLYWYRQALGQGPEFLTYFNYEAQQDKSGLPNDRFSAERPEGSISTLTIQRTEQRDSAMYRCASQQQGGQGDEQFFGPGTRLTVL.

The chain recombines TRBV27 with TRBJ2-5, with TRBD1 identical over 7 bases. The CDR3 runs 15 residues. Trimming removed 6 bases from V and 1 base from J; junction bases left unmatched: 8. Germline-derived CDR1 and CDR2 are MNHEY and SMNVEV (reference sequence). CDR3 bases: TGTGCCAGCAGGACGACAGGGAAGGGCCAAGAGACCCAGTACTTC. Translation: CASRTTGKGQETQYF.

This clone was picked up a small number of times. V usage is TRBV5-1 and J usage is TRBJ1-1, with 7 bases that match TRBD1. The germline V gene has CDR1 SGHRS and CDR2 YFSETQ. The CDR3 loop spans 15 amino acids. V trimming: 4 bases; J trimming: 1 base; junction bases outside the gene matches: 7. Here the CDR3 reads CASSQEGAPNTEAFF. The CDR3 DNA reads TGCGCCAGCAGCCAGGAGGGGGCTCCGAACACTGAAGCTTTCTTT.

The CDR3 nucleotides are TGTGCCAGCACCAACGGGACTAGCAGATCAGATACGCAGTATTTT. It specifies CASTNGTSRSDTQYF. The chain links TRBV2 to TRBJ2-3, with 9 bases that match TRBD2. CDR1 and CDR2 from the germline V gene are SNHLY and FYNNEI. The CDR3 sequence is 15 residues long. Trimming took 7 bases from V and 4 from J; bases not matched to a gene: 9.

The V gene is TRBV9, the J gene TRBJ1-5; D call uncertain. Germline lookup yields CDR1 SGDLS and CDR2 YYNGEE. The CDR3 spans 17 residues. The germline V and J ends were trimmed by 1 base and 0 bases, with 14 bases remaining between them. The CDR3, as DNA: TGTGCCAGCAGCGTAAGTCCCGGGGATTATAGCAATCAGCCCCAGCATTTT. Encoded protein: CASSVSPGDYSNQPQHF.

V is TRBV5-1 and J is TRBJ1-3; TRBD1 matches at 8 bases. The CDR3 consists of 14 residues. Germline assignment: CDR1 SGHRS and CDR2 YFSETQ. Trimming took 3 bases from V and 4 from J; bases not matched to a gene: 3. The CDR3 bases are TGCGCCAGCAGCTCGACAGGGGAGGGAAACACCATATATTTT. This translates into CASSSTGEGNTIYF.

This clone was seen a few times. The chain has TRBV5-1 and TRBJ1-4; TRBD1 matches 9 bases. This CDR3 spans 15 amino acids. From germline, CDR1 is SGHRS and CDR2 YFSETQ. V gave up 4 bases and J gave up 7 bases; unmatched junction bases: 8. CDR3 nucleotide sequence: TGCGCCAGCAGCCTAGTGTCGGGACAGGGTGAAAAACTGTTTTTT. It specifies CASSLVSGQGEKLFF.

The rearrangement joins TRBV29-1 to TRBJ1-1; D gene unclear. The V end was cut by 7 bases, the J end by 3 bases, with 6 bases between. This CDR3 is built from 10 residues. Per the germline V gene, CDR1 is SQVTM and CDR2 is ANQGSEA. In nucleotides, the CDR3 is TGCAGCGGGAGGGACACTGAAGCTTTCTTT. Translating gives CSGRDTEAFF.

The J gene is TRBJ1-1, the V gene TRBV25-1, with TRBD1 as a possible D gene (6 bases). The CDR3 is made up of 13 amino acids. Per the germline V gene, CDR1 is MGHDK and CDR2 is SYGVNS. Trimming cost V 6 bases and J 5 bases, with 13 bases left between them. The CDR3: CASSSDRWTEAFF. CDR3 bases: TGTGCCAGCAGCAGCGACAGGTGGACTGAAGCTTTCTTT.

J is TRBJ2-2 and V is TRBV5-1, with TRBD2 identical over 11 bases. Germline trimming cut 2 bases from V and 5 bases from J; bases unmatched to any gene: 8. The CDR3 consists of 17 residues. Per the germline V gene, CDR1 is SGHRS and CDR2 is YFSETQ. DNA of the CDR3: TGCGCCAGCAGCTTTACCCTTAGCGGGAGGGGAACCGGGGAGCTGTTTTTT. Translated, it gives CASSFTLSGRGTGELFF. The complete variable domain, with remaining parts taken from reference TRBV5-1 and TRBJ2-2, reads KAGVTQTPRYLIKTRGQQVTLSCSPISGHRSVSWYQQTPGQGLQFLFEYFSETQRNKGNFPGRFSGRQFSNSRSEMNVSTLELGDSALYLCASSFTLSGRGTGELFFGEGSRLTVL.

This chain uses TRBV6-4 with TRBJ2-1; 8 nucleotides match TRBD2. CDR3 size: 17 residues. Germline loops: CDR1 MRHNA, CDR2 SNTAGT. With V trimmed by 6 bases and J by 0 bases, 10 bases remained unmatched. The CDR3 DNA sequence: TGTGCCAGCAGGGTCAAGCGGGAGTCGAGCTCCTACAATGAGCAGTTCTTC. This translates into CASRVKRESSSYNEQFF.

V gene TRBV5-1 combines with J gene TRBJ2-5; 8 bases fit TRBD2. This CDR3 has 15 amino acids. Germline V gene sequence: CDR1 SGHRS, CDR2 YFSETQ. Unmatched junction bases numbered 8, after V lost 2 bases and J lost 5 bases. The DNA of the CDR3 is TGCGCCAGCAGCTTCGCCCCGGGAGGGGGTGAGACCCAGTACTTC. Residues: CASSFAPGGGETQYF.

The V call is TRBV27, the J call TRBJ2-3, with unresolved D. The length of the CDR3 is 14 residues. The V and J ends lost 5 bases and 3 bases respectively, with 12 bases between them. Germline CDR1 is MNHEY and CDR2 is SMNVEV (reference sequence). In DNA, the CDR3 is TGTGCCAGCAGTATTTCCGCGGCGACAGATACGCAGTATTTT. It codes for CASSISAATDTQYF.

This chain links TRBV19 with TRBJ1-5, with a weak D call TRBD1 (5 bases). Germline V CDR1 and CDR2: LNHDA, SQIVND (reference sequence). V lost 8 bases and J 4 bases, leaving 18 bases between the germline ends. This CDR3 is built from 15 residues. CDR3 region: CASHPTGLGNQPQHF. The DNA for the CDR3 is TGTGCCAGTCACCCTACGGGACTGGGAAATCAGCCCCAGCATTTT.

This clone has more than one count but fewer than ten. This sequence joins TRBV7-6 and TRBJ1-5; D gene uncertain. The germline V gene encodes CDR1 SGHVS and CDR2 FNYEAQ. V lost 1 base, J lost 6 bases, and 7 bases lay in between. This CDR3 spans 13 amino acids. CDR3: CASSLGGSQPQHF. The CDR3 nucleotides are TGTGCCAGCAGCTTAGGTGGCAGTCAGCCCCAGCATTTT. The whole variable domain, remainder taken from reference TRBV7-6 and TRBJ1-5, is GAGVSQSPRYKVTKRGQDVALRCDPISGHVSLYWYRQALGQGPEFLTYFNYEAQQDKSGLPNDRFSAERPEGSISTLTIQRTEQRDSAMYRCASSLGGSQPQHFGDGTRLSIL.

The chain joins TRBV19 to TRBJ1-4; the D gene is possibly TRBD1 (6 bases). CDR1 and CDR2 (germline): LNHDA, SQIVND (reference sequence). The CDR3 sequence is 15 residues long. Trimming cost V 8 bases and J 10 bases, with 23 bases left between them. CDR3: CASAPALDRAGKLFF. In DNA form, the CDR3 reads TGTGCCAGTGCCCCCGCCCTGGACAGAGCCGGAAAACTGTTTTTT.

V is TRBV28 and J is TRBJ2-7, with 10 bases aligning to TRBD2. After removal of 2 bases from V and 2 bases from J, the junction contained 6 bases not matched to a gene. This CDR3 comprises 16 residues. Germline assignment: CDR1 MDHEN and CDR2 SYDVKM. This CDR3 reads CASSLSSSGSPYEQYF. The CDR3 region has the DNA TGTGCCAGCAGTTTAAGCTCTAGCGGGAGTCCCTACGAGCAGTACTTC. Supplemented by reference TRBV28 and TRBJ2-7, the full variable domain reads DVKVTQSSRYLVKRTGEKVFLECVQDMDHENMFWYRQDPGLGLRLIYFSYDVKMKEKGDIPEGYSVSREKKERFSLILESASTNQTSMYLCASSLSSSGSPYEQYFGPGTRLTVT.

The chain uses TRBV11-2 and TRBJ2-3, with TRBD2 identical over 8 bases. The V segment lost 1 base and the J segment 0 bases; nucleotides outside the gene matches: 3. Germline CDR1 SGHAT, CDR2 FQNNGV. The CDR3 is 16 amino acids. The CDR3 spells CASSLGVAGSTDTQYF. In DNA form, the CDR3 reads TGTGCCAGCAGCTTAGGGGTAGCGGGGAGCACAGATACGCAGTATTTT. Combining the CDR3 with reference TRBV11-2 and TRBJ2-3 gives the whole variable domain EAGVAQSPRYKIIEKRQSVAFWCNPISGHATLYWYQQILGQGPKLLIQFQNNGVVDDSQLPKDRFSAERLKGVDSTLKIQPAKLEDSAVYLCASSLGVAGSTDTQYFGPGTRLTVL.

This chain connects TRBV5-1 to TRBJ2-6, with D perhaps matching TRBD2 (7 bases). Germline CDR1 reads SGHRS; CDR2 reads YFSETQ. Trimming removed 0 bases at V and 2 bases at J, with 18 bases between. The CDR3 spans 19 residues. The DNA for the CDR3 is TGCGCCAGCAGCTTGGATGTAGGGGGAGGGGGTACTGGGGCCAACGTCCTGACTTTC. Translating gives CASSLDVGGGGTGANVLTF.

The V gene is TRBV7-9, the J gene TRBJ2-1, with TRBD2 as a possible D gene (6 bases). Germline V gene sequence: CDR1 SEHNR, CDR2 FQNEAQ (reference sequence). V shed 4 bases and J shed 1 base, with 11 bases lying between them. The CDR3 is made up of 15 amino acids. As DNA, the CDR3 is TGTGCCAGCAGCTGGCAGCGGGTGTCCTACAATGAGCAGTTCTTC. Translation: CASSWQRVSYNEQFF.

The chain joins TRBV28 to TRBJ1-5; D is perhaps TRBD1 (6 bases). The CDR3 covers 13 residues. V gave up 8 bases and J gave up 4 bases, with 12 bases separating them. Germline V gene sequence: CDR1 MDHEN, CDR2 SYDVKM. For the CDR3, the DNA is TGTGCCAGCGTTTGGGGGCGTAATCAGCCCCAGCATTTT. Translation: CASVWGRNQPQHF.

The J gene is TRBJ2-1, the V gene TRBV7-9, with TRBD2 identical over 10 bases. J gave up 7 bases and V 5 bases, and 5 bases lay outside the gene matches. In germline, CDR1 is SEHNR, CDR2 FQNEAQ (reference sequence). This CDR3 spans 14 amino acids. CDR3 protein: CASSPWTSGNEQFF. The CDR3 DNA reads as TGTGCCAGCAGCCCGTGGACTAGCGGAAATGAGCAGTTCTTC.

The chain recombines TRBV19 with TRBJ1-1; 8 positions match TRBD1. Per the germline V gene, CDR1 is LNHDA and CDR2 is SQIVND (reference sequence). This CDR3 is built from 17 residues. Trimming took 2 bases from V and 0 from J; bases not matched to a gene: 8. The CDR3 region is CASSILTGGRMNTEAFF. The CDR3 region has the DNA TGTGCCAGTAGTATACTCACAGGGGGTAGGATGAACACTGAAGCTTTCTTT.

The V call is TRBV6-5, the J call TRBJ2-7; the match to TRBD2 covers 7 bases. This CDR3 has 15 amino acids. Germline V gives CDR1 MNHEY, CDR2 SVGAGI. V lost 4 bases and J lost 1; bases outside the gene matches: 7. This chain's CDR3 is CASSSFSGSSYEQYF. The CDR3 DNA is TGTGCCAGCAGTTCCTTTAGCGGGTCTTCCTACGAGCAGTACTTC.

In nucleotides, the CDR3 is TGTGCCAGCAGTCAAACTAGCGGAGAGACCCAGTACTTC. Translating gives CASSQTSGETQYF. The chain has TRBV2 and TRBJ2-5; 8 bases align to TRBD2. Germline CDR1 is SNHLY and CDR2 is FYNNEI. The CDR3 sequence is 13 residues long. J lost 4 bases, V lost 5 bases, and 3 bases had no gene match.

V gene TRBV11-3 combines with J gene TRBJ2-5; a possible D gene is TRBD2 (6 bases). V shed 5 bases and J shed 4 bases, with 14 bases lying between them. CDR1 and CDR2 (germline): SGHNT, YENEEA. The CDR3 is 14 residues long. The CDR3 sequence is CASSPAGLGETQYF. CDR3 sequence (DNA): TGTGCCAGCAGCCCGGCGGGGCTCGGAGAGACCCAGTACTTC.

CDR3 coding DNA: TGTGCCAGCAGTTTAGTCGGTTATAGCTCCTACAATGAGCAGTTCTTC. This sequence encodes CASSLVGYSSYNEQFF. This chain connects TRBV27 to TRBJ2-1; D is ambiguous. The V gene's germline CDR1 is MNHEY and CDR2 SMNVEV (reference sequence). The V gene lost 2 bases and the J gene lost 0 bases, with 11 bases spanning the gap. CDR3 length: 16 amino acids.